This T cell receptor beta chain was identified during a study of technical replicates of blood from several donors. The method was immunoSEQ multiplex PCR; TCRdb's version includes in-frame clones alone and lacks a portion of them. The table has under 95,000 clones, around 94% seen once; the top ten hold 0.25%. V trimming: 5 bases; J trimming: 1 base; junction bases outside the gene matches: 13. The CDR3 length is 18 residues. Per germline, CDR1 SGHRS and CDR2 YFSETQ. The chain has TRBV5-1 and TRBJ1-1; 11 positions agree with TRBD1. The specimen was T cells isolated from PBMCs. The sequence derives from a human donor in good health. In nucleotides, the CDR3 is TGCGCCAGCAGAGACGCGGACAGGGGGCTCGCGTGGAACACTGAAGCTTTCTTT. This codes for CASRDADRGLAWNTEAFF.